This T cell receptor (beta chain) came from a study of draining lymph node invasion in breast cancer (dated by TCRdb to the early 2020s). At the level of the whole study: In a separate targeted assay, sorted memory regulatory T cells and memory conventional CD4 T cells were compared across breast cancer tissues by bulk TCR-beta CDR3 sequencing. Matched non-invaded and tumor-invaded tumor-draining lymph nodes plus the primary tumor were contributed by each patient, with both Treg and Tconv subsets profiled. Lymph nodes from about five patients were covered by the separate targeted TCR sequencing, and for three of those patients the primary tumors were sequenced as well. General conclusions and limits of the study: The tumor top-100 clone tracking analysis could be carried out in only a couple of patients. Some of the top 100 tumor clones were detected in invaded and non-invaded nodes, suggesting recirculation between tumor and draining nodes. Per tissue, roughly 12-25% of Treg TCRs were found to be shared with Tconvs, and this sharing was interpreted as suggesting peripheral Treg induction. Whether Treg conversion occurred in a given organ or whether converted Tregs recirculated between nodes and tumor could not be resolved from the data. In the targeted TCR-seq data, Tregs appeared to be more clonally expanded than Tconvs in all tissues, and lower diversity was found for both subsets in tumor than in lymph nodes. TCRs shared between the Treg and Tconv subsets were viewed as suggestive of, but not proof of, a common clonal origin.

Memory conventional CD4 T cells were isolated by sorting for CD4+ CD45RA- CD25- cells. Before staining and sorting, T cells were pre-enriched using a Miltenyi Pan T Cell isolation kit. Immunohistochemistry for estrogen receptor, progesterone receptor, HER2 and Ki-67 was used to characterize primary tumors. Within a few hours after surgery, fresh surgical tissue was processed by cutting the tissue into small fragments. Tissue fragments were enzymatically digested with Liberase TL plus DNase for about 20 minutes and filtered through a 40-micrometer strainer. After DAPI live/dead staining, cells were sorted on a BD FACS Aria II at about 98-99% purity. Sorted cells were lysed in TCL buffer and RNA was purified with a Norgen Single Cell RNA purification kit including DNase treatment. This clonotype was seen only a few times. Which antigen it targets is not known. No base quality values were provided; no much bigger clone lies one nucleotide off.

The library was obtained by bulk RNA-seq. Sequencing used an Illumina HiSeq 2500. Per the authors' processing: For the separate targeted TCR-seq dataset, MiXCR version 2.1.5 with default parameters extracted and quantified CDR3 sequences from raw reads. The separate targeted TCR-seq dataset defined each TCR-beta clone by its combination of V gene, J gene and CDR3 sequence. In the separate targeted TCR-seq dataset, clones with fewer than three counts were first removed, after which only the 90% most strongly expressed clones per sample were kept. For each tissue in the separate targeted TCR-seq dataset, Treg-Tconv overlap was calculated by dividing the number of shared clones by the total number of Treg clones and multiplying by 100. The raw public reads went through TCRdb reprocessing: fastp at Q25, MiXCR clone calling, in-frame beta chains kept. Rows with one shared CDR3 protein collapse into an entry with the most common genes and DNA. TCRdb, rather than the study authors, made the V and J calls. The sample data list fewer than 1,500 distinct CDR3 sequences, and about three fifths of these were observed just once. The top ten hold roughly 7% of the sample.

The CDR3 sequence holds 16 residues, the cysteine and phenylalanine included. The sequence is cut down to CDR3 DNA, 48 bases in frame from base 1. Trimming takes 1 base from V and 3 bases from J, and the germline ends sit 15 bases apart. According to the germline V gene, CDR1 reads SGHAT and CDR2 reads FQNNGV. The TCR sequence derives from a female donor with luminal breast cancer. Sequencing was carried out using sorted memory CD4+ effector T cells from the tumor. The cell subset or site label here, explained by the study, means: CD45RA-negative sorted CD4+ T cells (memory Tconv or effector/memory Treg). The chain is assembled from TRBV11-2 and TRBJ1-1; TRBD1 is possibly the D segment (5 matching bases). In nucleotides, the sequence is TGTGCCAGCAGCTTAGGTGCAGGGTTTACGGACACTGAAGCTTTCTTT. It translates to CASSLGAGFTDTEAFF. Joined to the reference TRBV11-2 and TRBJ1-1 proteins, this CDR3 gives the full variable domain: EAGVAQSPRYKIIEKRQSVAFWCNPISGHATLYWYQQILGQGPKLLIQFQNNGVVDDSQLPKDRFSAERLKGVDSTLKIQPAKLEDSAVYLCASSLGAGFTDTEAFFGQGTRLTVV.